This TCR beta chain appears in the sequencing data of a study of Graves' ophthalmopathy and Graves' hyperthyroidism (dated by TCRdb to the late 2010s). About the full investigation: Peripheral blood was collected at initial diagnosis, before any treatment. The study used TCR beta repertoire signatures to distinguish Graves' ophthalmopathy from Graves' hyperthyroidism and to predict progression to ophthalmopathy. Once sampling was done, hyperthyroidism patients were given methimazole at a starting dose of 30 mg daily, while ophthalmopathy patients were given high-dose intravenous methylprednisolone. To explore V-J signatures that separate ophthalmopathy from hyperthyroidism, a discovery set of about a hundred patients was enrolled, consisting of roughly 45 with ophthalmopathy and about 60 with stable hyperthyroidism. In total, under 150 blood samples were TCR-sequenced: fewer than 50 ophthalmopathy, roughly 80 hyperthyroidism and roughly 17 hyperthyroidism-to-ophthalmopathy patients. In roughly 6 hyperthyroidism patients, T-cell repertoires of thyroid tissue and blood were compared. The independent validation cohort included about 19 hyperthyroidism patients plus 17 patients who later progressed from hyperthyroidism to ophthalmopathy.

Ophthalmopathy patients had moderately to severely active disease, Clinical Activity Score of at least 3, NOSPECS grade of at least 4, and disease duration under 3 months. Patients with other autoimmune diseases, uncontrolled infections, pregnancy or lactation were excluded. Diagnosis relied on clinical symptoms, serum thyroxine, TRAb, thyroid ultrasound and orbital computed tomography. PBMCs were isolated from more than 9 ml of fresh peripheral blood by Ficoll-Paque density gradient centrifugation. Total RNA was extracted using Trizol reagent, and RNA quality was checked on an Agilent 2100 Bioanalyzer. The CDR1 and CDR2 encoded by the germline V gene (reference sequence) are SGHNT and YYREEE. Between the V and J ends, shortened by 7 bases and 5 bases respectively, the junction contains 21 bases. CDR3 length: 15 amino acids, cysteine to phenylalanine. CDR3 DNA only is kept here, 45 bases in frame from base 1.

TCR beta CDR3 regions were amplified from RNA transcripts for repertoire sequencing. The first round of RT-PCR was done with HTBI primers and the Qiagen OneStep RT-PCR kit, and was followed by a second round of multiplex PCR, then size selection and purification. The libraries underwent paired-end sequencing with 100 bp reads on an Illumina HiSeq2000. Regarding the original processing steps: SOAPnuke was used to process the reads, removing any read that contained adapters or uncalled bases, had a mean Phred below 15, or lacked an exact match to the constant primer or identifier. COPE v1.2.5 was used to merge the high-quality paired reads. Clonotypes were defined as unique nucleotide sequences and were aligned to IMGT TRB V, D and J references using MiTCR v1.1. The analysis was limited to V-J combinations with a frequency above 0.0001, which together covered 99.2% of the repertoires. A TCR clonal expansion and chaos score per V-J combination was defined as the ratio of F50 clonal expansion to chaos observed in the TCRdist matrix. Features were reduced by Welch's t-statistics and random forest to more than 10 V-J combinations, which fed a naive Bayes classifier. The Morisita-Horn index was used to measure how similar the thyroid and blood repertoires were. TCRdb reanalyzed the raw reads on its own, using fastp at Q25 for trimming and MiXCR for clone calling, and kept in-frame beta chains. Merged by CDR3 protein, the rows form single entries marked with the most common genes and DNA. It is TCRdb's table, rather than the study itself, that gives the V and J calls and clone size. This sample has 260,000 or so distinct CDR3 sequences in its table, and less than 55% of those were observed once. The ten largest clones take up more than 45% of the sample.

Points on this clonotype: This receptor's antigen is unknown. No quality values exist for individual bases; no much larger clone is one base distant.

The full study reports these points: No statistical method was used to predetermine the sample size, and group allocation was not hidden from the investigators. In validation, the model predicted ophthalmopathy progression with about 71% sensitivity and 72.22% specificity; some twelve predicted patients were CT-confirmed with GO in a median of around 6.5 months. Among expanded thyroid clonotypes with frequency above 0.001, most also showed up in blood, which suggests that blood repertoires may reflect the thyroid immune response. In cross-validation, the 13-signature model distinguished ophthalmopathy from stable hyperthyroidism with 87.88% sensitivity and approximately 81% specificity, while in the test set the corresponding values were roughly 80% and 75%.

The sequence came from an adult man with Graves' ophthalmopathy. The chain was built from TRBV5-4 and TRBJ1-1; the D gene is perhaps TRBD1, on 5 matching bases. Sequences were obtained from peripheral blood. The CDR3 protein sequence reads: CASSRGEGRGTEAFF. The DNA reads as follows: TGTGCCAGCTCGCGTGGGGAGGGGCGAGGGACTGAAGCTTTCTTT.